This TCR beta chain was captured in a study of blood T cells in healthy people across ages. General study findings and limits: Diversity was higher, and naive CD4+ cells more numerous, in long-lived donors than in aged donors. Unsorted PBMCs ruled out conclusive naive versus antigen-experienced comparison.

A J-beta primer mix and a sample-barcoded 5' primer were used in a second PCR of roughly 7 to 12 cycles. TCRdb re-analysed the 5' RACE reads in MiXCR, keeping a single row per CDR3 protein. The sample has hundreds of thousands of distinct CDR3 sequences, about 30% seen once. In its sample, this clonotype was seen many times. Its antigen remains unknown. This CDR3 region has 14 residues. J lost 6 bases, V lost 6 bases, and 6 bases had no gene match. Germline V lookup: CDR1 MNHNS, CDR2 SASEGT. Sequencing was performed on blood. This sequence originates from a woman aged 80 or over in good health. The genes are TRBV6-1 and TRBJ1-2, with 11 bases fitting TRBD1. CDR3 DNA: TGTGCCAGCAGACGGACAGGGGGCGCGGATGGCTACACCTTC. Protein: CASRRTGGADGYTF.